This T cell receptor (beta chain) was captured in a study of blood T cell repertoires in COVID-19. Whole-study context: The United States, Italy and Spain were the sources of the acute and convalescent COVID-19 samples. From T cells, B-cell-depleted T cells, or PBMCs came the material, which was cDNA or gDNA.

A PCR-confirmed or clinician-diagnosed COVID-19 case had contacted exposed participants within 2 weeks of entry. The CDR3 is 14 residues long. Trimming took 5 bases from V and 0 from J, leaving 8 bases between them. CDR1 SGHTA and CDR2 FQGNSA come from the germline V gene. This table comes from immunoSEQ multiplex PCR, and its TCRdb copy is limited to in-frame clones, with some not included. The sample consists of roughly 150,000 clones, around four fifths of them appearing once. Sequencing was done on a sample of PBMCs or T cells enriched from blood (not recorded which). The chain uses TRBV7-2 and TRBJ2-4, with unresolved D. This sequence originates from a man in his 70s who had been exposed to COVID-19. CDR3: CASSRVLAKNIQYF. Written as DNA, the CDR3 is TGTGCCAGCAGCCGGGTTCTAGCCAAAAACATTCAGTACTTC.